This T cell receptor (beta chain) was identified during a study of T cells in Graves' hyperthyroidism and ophthalmopathy (dated by TCRdb to the late 2010s). With respect to the entire study: Peripheral blood samples were taken at initial diagnosis, before any treatment was given. A discovery cohort of approximately 100 patients, fewer than 50 with Graves' ophthalmopathy and about 60 with stable Graves' hyperthyroidism, was used to find distinguishing TCR V-J signatures. The study also compared thyroid tissue and blood T-cell repertoires from more than 5 Graves' hyperthyroidism patients. Prospective prediction of ophthalmopathy was tested in an independent validation cohort consisting of fewer than 20 hyperthyroidism patients and approximately 16 patients who later progressed to ophthalmopathy. According to the paper, TCR Vbeta CDR3 sequencing was carried out on 135 peripheral blood samples, which came from about 45 ophthalmopathy, around 75 hyperthyroidism and around 17 progressor patients. For training and testing, the roughly 97 patients in the discovery cohort were randomly divided in a 7:3 ratio. After sampling, hyperthyroidism patients received methimazole starting at 30 mg daily, and ophthalmopathy patients received high-dose intravenous methylprednisolone. What the study reported, not specific to this receptor: Most expanded thyroid clonotypes (frequency above 0.001) were also found in blood, which suggests that blood repertoires may mirror thyroid immune responses. Sample size was not statistically predetermined, and investigators were not blinded to group allocation. In validation, the model predicted progression to ophthalmopathy a median of about 6.5 months before onset, with about 70% sensitivity and roughly 79% specificity. Ophthalmopathy was separated from stable hyperthyroidism by a 13 V-J signature model, with 85% to 90% sensitivity and around 81% specificity obtained in cross-validation and 80%/75% obtained in testing.

The TCR beta CDR3 regions were amplified from RNA transcripts. A first-round RT-PCR of the TCR CDR3 used the HTBI primer set with the Qiagen OneStep RT-PCR kit. Libraries were constructed in a second round of multiplex PCR, after which size selection and purification were performed. Libraries were sequenced paired-end with 100 bp reads on an Illumina HiSeq2000. In the source study's methods: Raw data were processed with SOAPnuke, discarding reads with adapters, uncalled bases, mean Phred below 15, or no exact constant-primer or identifier match. COPE v1.2.5 was used to merge the high-quality paired reads, and each unique nucleotide sequence was defined as a clonotype. Clonotypes were aligned to IMGT TRBV, TRBD and TRBJ reference segments using MiTCR v1.1. Only V-J combinations with frequency above 0.0001, covering about 99% of repertoires, were analysed. The TCS score was defined as F50 (clonal expansion) divided by E x V (chaos), with BLOSUM62-based TCRdist calculated between CDR3 peptides within each V-J. Welch's t-statistics and random forest reduced around 510 V-J features to some 14, which were used in a naive Bayes classifier (R e1071). Using fastp at Q25 and MiXCR, TCRdb reprocessed the public reads and kept productive beta chains. Each CDR3 protein appears once, grouped with its most common genes and DNA. These V and J calls are TCRdb output, not the study's own analysis. The sample table holds some 380,000 distinct CDR3 sequences, of which about 13% were seen once. About a fifth of the sample rests with the top ten.

Hyperthyroidism patients were newly diagnosed, with disease duration under 2 months, and aged 18 to 65 years. Any patient with an uncontrolled infection, another autoimmune disease, pregnancy or lactation was excluded. Diagnoses relied on clinical symptoms, serum thyroxine and TRAb, thyroid ultrasound and orbital computed tomography. For progressor patients, blood was drawn at the first diagnosis of hyperthyroidism, before any ophthalmopathy symptoms had appeared. PBMCs were isolated from more than 8 ml of fresh peripheral blood by Ficoll-Paque density gradient centrifugation. Progressor patients were defined as those initially diagnosed with Graves' hyperthyroidism in whom ophthalmopathy developed during follow-up. Total RNA was extracted with Trizol reagent, and quality was checked on an Agilent 2100 Bioanalyzer. According to the germline V gene, CDR1 reads SNHLY and CDR2 reads FYNNEI. Germline trimming amounts to 4 bases on V and 4 bases on J, with 4 as the count of junction bases outside the gene matches. Its CDR3 holds 15 amino acids, cysteine through phenylalanine. The CDR3 DNA has 45 bases and is translated from base 1.

In the case of this clonotype: This receptor's antigen is unknown. No base quality information exists; no much larger clone differs at one position.

The TCR comes from a man between 25 and 39 years old with Graves' hyperthyroidism that later progressed to Graves' ophthalmopathy. The chain employs TRBV2 and TRBJ2-6, and 7 junctional nucleotides match TRBD1. Sequenced: blood. In nucleotide form, the sequence is TGTGCCAGCAGTGGCGACAGGGTGGGGGCCAACGTCCTGACTTTC. Translated, it reads CASSGDRVGANVLTF.